This T cell receptor (beta chain) was sequenced during a study of blood T cell repertoires in COVID-19. Some clones are missing from TCRdb's copy, which holds only in-frame ones; the method was immunoSEQ multiplex PCR. The repertoire includes some 110,000 clones, roughly 84% of them detected once, and 3.9% sits in the top ten. Across roughly 25 US areas, participants ranged in age from about 18 to 100 years. Cohorts were assigned according to the clinical history that participants reported. Symptom resolution, clearance, or two negative PCRs marked donors in Cohort 3 as recovered. Germline lookup yields CDR1 MNHEY and CDR2 SMNVEV (reference sequence). Deletions cut 6 bases from V and 0 bases from J, with 14 bases between. This CDR3 spans 15 amino acids.

The sequence was collected from a woman in her 30s who had recovered from COVID-19. The chain recombines TRBV27 with TRBJ1-1; possible D gene TRBD1, 6 bases. Material: PBMCs or T cells enriched from blood (not recorded which). Here the CDR3 reads CASRRRGGLNTEAFF. The CDR3 DNA follows: TGTGCCAGCAGACGTCGGGGGGGCTTGAACACTGAAGCTTTCTTT.